The rows below give T cell receptor beta chains drawn from one sample of a study of blood T cell repertoires in COVID-19. Here immunoSEQ multiplex PCR was the method, and the copy in TCRdb shows in-frame clones only, minus some. Here the sample spans approximately 110,000 clones, roughly 85% being singletons. Source material: peripheral blood. These receptors came from a human donor in a cohort sampled during active COVID-19. Each CDR3 is given with its conserved first and last residue. A D gene is named only where the DNA matches it firmly. Where a row states a size, it is once, few, many or the class of an expanded clone; other rows omit it.

TRBJ1-2 TRBV5-4 TRBD1 few TGTGCCAGCAGCTTGGGGGGGACAGGAGGAAGCTACACCTTC CASSLGGTGGSYTF
TRBJ1-1 TRBV5-1 - - TGCGCCAGCAGCTTGAAGCTCGAGACTGAAGCTTTCTTT CASSLKLETEAFF
TRBJ1-1 TRBV5-1 - - TGCGCCAGCAGCAAACTCGGCGAGGGGAACACTGAAGCTTTCTTT CASSKLGEGNTEAFF
TRBJ1-2 TRBV27 - few TGTGCCAGCAGTCCGTATCGGACTCCTAGAGGTCTGACCTTC CASSPYRTPRGLTF
TRBJ1-6 TRBV12-5 - - TGTGCTAGTGGCCCCGGGACACCTAATAATTCACCCCTCCACTTT CASGPGTPNNSPLHF
TRBJ1-6 TRBV5-6 - - TGTGCCAGCAGCACCAGGGTGGGACCCCTCCACTTT CASSTRVGPLHF
TRBJ2-1 TRBV12-3/TRBV12-4 - - TGTGCCAGCAGTTTCGGGAATATCAATGAGCAGTTCTTC CASSFGNINEQFF
TRBJ2-2 TRBV5-1 - - TGCGCCAGCAGCTTGGGACGAGACACTTACACCGGGGAGCTGTTTTTT CASSLGRDTYTGELFF
TRBJ1-5 TRBV23-1 - once TGCGCCAGCAGTCAATCAGGGCAGGGAGGCAGCAATCAGCCCCAGCATTTT CASSQSGQGGSNQPQHF
TRBJ2-7 TRBV7-2 TRBD1 - TGTGCCAGCAGCTTAGTGGGACAGGGGGCCTACGAGCAGTACTTC CASSLVGQGAYEQYF
TRBJ2-1 TRBV29-1 TRBD1 - TGCAGCGGGGGACAGGTCAATGAGCAGTTCTTC CSGGQVNEQFF
TRBJ1-2 TRBV3-1/TRBV3-2 TRBD1 - TGTGCCAGCAGCCAAGTGACAGGGTCCTTTAACTATGGCTACACCTTC CASSQVTGSFNYGYTF
TRBJ2-7 TRBV28 - - TGTGCCAGCAGTTTACCTATCAACGAGCAGTACTTC CASSLPINEQYF
TRBJ1-3 TRBV5-1 TRBD1 - TGCGCCAGCAGAGGGACAGATAGCCACACCATATATTTT CASRGTDSHTIYF
TRBJ2-7 TRBV5-1 TRBD1 - TGCGCCAGCAGCAACGGACAGGGGTACGAGCAGTACTTC CASSNGQGYEQYF
TRBJ1-1 TRBV28 - - TGTGCCACCAGGTCCGTGAACACTGAAGCTTTCTTT CATRSVNTEAFF
TRBJ2-3 TRBV7-2 TRBD1 - TGTGCCAGCAGTTTCGACAGGGGCTTCACAGATACGCAGTATTTT CASSFDRGFTDTQYF
TRBJ1-2 TRBV7-9 - - TGTGCCAGCAGCTCAAATAACTATGGCTACACCTTC CASSSNNYGYTF
TRBJ2-1 TRBV5-1 TRBD1 - TGCGCCAGCAGCATTACCCCAGGGGGCTCCTACAATGAGCAGTTCTTC CASSITPGGSYNEQFF
TRBJ1-2 TRBV11-2 - - TGTGCCAGCAGCCTCACAGGGCATGGCTACACCTTC CASSLTGHGYTF
TRBJ2-7 TRBV4-1 TRBD1 - TGCGCCAGCAGCCAAGCCGGGACAGGGGCCTACGAGCAGTACTTC CASSQAGTGAYEQYF
TRBJ2-1 TRBV6-5 TRBD2 - TGTGCCAGCGGGACTAGCGGGGTCTACAATGAGCAGTTCTTC CASGTSGVYNEQFF
TRBJ1-4 TRBV19 - - TGTGCCAGTAGTAGCTACAGGGATGAAAAACTGTTTTTT CASSSYRDEKLFF
TRBJ2-7 TRBV7-3 TRBD2 - TGTGCCAGCAGCTTAACTCGGGGGGACTACGAGCAGTACTTC CASSLTRGDYEQYF
TRBJ2-7 TRBV6-5 - - TGTGCCAGCAGGTCAACTAGCCTAAACTCCTACGAGCAGTACTTC CASRSTSLNSYEQYF
TRBJ1-1 TRBV18 TRBD1 - TGTGCCAGCTCACCACAGGGGGCGAACACTGAAGCTTTCTTT CASSPQGANTEAFF
TRBJ1-4 TRBV28 - - TGTGCCAGCCTAGACAGAAGTAATGAAAAACTGTTTTTT CASLDRSNEKLFF
TRBJ2-1 TRBV4-2 - - TGTGCCAGCAGCCAAGATCACTCGGACAGTGGGAATGAGCAGTTCTTC CASSQDHSDSGNEQFF
TRBJ2-3 TRBV19 - - TGTGCCAGTACCCTTGGCGGGACAGATACGCAGTATTTT CASTLGGTDTQYF
TRBJ2-2 TRBV11-1 TRBD2 - TGTGCCAGCAGCTTAGGGGTCTTAGCGGGGGTAAGGGAGCTGTTTTTT CASSLGVLAGVRELFF
TRBJ2-5 TRBV7-2 TRBD2 - TGTGCCAGCAGTCGGACTAGCGGGGGGCTGGGGGAGACCCAGTACTTC CASSRTSGGLGETQYF
TRBJ2-7 TRBV27 TRBD1 - TGTGCCAGCAGTTTACTGGGACAGGGGGCTTACGAGCAGTACTTC CASSLLGQGAYEQYF
TRBJ2-4 TRBV30 TRBD2 - TGTGCCTGGAGTAGACTAGCGGGAGGGCAAAACATTCAGTACTTC CAWSRLAGGQNIQYF
TRBJ1-5 TRBV7-2 - - TGTGCCAGCAGCTTAGCGGGGGCGGGGGTTGATCAGCCCCAGCATTTT CASSLAGAGVDQPQHF
TRBJ2-1 TRBV4-3 TRBD2 - TGCGCCAGCGGCAGAGGGAGCGGGGGTTCCAATGAGCAGTTCTTC CASGRGSGGSNEQFF
TRBJ2-1 TRBV5-1 TRBD1 once TGCGCCAGCAGCCCCTGGGACAGCTCCTACAATGAGCAGTTCTTC CASSPWDSSYNEQFF
TRBJ1-2 TRBV29-1 TRBD1 - TGCAGCGTTGGCGAGGACAGGGGAGCCTATGGCTACACCTTC CSVGEDRGAYGYTF
TRBJ1-1 TRBV11-2 TRBD1 - TGTGCCAGCAGCTGGGGGACAGGACGCAATACTGAAGCTTTCTTT CASSWGTGRNTEAFF
TRBJ2-5 TRBV4-3 TRBD2 - TGCGCCAGCAGCCAAGGAGCGGGGGTCCGTGAGACCCAGTACTTC CASSQGAGVRETQYF
TRBJ2-1 TRBV18 - - TGTGCCAGCTCATCCACAGTTACAGCCTACAATGAGCAGTTCTTC CASSSTVTAYNEQFF